Following are 5 T cell receptor beta chains from one sample sequenced in a study of STAT5B mutations in CD4+ large granular lymphocyte leukemia. Method: immunoSEQ multiplex PCR; TCRdb's copy keeps in-frame clones and lacks some. The table shows a few thousand clones, with 75% occurring only once. Specimen: PBMCs. These receptors were collected from a woman aged 70 to 79 with CD4+ T-cell large granular lymphocyte leukemia.

This rearrangement joins TRBV10-2 to TRBJ2-7; no definite D call. V lost 6 bases and J lost 2, with 11 bases in between. From germline, CDR1 is WSHSY and CDR2 SAAADI. This CDR3 has 13 amino acids. Written as DNA, the CDR3 is TGCGCCAGCAGAGACACAGAGGCCTACGAGCAGTACTTC. The encoded protein is CASRDTEAYEQYF.

As to this clone: The sample carries other DNA sequences with the same CDR3. V gene TRBV7-9 combines with J gene TRBJ1-4; no firm D call. Trimming stripped 1 base from V and 5 bases from J, with 11 bases between. Germline V gene sequence: CDR1 SEHNR, CDR2 FQNEAQ (reference sequence). The CDR3 runs 15 residues. The CDR3 loop reads CASSLDGGSNEKLFF. In DNA form, the CDR3 reads TGTGCCAGCAGCTTAGATGGAGGGTCCAATGAAAAACTGTTTTTT.

The chain is built from TRBV5-6 and TRBJ1-5, with TRBD1 identical over 8 bases. This CDR3 spans 15 amino acids. Germline CDR1 and CDR2: SGHDT and YYEEEE. V was clipped by 3 bases and J by 3 bases; unmatched bases: 5. The CDR3 coding sequence is TGTGCCAGCAGCTCCAGGGGGCTGGTCAATCAGCCCCAGCATTTT. Protein product: CASSSRGLVNQPQHF.

V and J are TRBV5-6 and TRBJ2-4; TRBD1 might be the D (6 bases). The germline V and J ends were trimmed by 3 bases and 1 base, with 17 bases remaining between them. The CDR3 consists of 17 residues. Germline CDR1 reads SGHDT; CDR2 reads YYEEEE. The CDR3 sequence: CASSYSQGLSAKNIQYF. As DNA, the CDR3 is TGTGCCAGCAGCTACAGTCAGGGGTTGTCGGCCAAAAACATTCAGTACTTC. The whole variable domain, filled in from reference TRBV5-6 and TRBJ2-4, reads DAGVTQSPTHLIKTRGQQVTLRCSPKSGHDTVSWYQQALGQGPQFIFQYYEEEERQRGNFPDRFSGHQFPNYSSELNVNALLLGDSALYLCASSYSQGLSAKNIQYFGAGTRLSVL.

This clone was seen a few times. The chain carries TRBV30 and TRBJ1-1, with 9 bases lining up with TRBD1. CDR1 GTSNPN and CDR2 SVGIG come from the germline V gene (reference sequence). CDR3 length equals 13 residues. J lost 1 base, V lost 8 bases, and 5 bases had no gene match. The CDR3 sequence is CARDRGRNTEAFF. In DNA, the CDR3 is TGTGCCCGAGACAGGGGGAGGAACACTGAAGCTTTCTTT.